One T cell receptor (beta chain) is described in this entry. From germline, CDR1 is SGHAT and CDR2 FQNNGV. This CDR3 spans 14 amino acids. Trimming took off 7 bases at V and 5 bases at J, with 15 bases between the two ends. This entry comes from a study of blood T cell repertoires in COVID-19. Generated by immunoSEQ multiplex PCR, the TCRdb table keeps only in-frame clones and is missing some. Here the sample spans about 110,000 clones, 70% to 90% being singletons. The chain uses TRBV11-2 and TRBJ2-1, with D uncertain. The sample consisted of peripheral blood. The receptor was isolated from a woman in her fifties or sixties with acute or convalescent COVID-19. CDR3 sequence: CASTLQATDNEQFF. The CDR3 coding sequence is TGTGCCAGCACCCTCCAGGCGACGGACAATGAGCAGTTCTTC.